This TCR beta chain is drawn from a study of CD4+ T cells in melanoma. Whole-study results and caveats: Reportedly, melanoma neoantigen-specific CD4+ T cells showed varied differentiation states. CD8+ T cell, macrophage and B cell function reportedly correlated with neoantigen-specific CD4+ T cells.

TCRdb's copy holds only in-frame clones and misses some; the assay was immunoSEQ multiplex PCR. The sample contains about 11,000 clones, about 63% of which appear only once. The table lists this clone with a few counts. The antigen remains undetermined. This CDR3 spans 15 amino acids. Germline V gene lookup returns CDR1 SGHTA and CDR2 FQGTGA. V was shortened by 5 bases and J by 4 bases, with 17 bases between the two germline ends. The chain employs TRBV7-3 and TRBJ2-5; a possible D gene is TRBD2 (6 bases). The source material was cells from a culture (not recorded whether cultured in vitro). The TCR sequence derives from a human donor with melanoma. This CDR3 is CASSLTPFGGETQYF. DNA of the CDR3: TGTGCCAGCAGCCTGACCCCCTTCGGGGGAGAGACCCAGTACTTC. Variable domain in full (rest from reference TRBV7-3 and TRBJ2-5): GAGVSQTPSNKVTEKGKYVELRCDPISGHTALYWYRQSLGQGPEFLIYFQGTGAADDSGLPNDRFFAVRPEGSVSTLKIQRTERGDSAVYLCASSLTPFGGETQYFGPGTRLLVL.